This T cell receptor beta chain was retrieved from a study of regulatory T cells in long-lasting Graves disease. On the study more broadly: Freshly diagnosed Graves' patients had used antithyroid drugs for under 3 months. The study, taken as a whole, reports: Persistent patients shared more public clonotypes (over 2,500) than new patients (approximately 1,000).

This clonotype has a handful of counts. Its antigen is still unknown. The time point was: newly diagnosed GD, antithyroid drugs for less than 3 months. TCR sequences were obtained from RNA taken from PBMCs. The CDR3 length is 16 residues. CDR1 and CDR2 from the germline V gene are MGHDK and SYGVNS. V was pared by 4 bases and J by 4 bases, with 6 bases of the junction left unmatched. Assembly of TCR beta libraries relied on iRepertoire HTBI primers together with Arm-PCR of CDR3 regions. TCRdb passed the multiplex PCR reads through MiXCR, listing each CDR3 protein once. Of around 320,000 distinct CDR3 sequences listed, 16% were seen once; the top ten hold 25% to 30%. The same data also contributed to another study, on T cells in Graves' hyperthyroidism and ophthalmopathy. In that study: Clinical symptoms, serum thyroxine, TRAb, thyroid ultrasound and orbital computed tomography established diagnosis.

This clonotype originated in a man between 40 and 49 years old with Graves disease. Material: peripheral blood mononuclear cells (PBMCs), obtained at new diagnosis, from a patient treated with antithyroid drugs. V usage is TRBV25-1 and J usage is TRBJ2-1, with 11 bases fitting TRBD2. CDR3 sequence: CASSGFGTSGYNEQFF. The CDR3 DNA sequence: TGTGCCAGCAGTGGTTTTGGGACTAGCGGTTACAATGAGCAGTTCTTC. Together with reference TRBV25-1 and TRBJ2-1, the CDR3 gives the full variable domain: EADIYQTPRYLVIGTGKKITLECSQTMGHDKMYWYQQDPGMELHLIHYSYGVNSTEKGDLSSESTVSRIRTEHFPLTLESARPSHTSQYLCASSGFGTSGYNEQFFGPGTRLTVL.